This T cell receptor (beta chain) was sequenced in a study of blood T cell repertoires in COVID-19 (dated by TCRdb to the early 2020s). Turning to the overall study: Collaborator samples came from the United States, Italy and Spain and covered acute and convalescent phases of COVID-19. The prospective study material was composed of cDNA or gDNA derived from T cells, B-cell-depleted T cells, or PBMCs. Deeply sampled blood TCRbeta repertoires from subjects exposed to, actively infected with, or recovered from COVID-19 were included in the dataset. The repertoires were released in a freely available public database meant as a resource for research on the immune response to SARS-CoV-2. Samples came from the ongoing ImmuneRACE study (first 160 participants) plus 1,254 subjects from 6 global collaborators. Sample metadata almost always included a de-identified subject ID, COVID-19 status, age in years and sex. HLA class I and class II types, where available, came from metadata supplied by the sample provider rather than from assay-based typing. The research as a whole found: The amount of clinical and demographic metadata varied by source and participant and was provided uncurated.

Each collaborating institution followed its own protocols to collect whole blood in K2EDTA tubes. Collaborator samples were shipped for TCRbeta analysis as frozen whole blood, isolated PBMCs, or DNA extracted from either sample type. On this clone: Which antigen it targets is not known. Base qualities were left out, and no much larger clone turns up one base away.

The germline V gene (reference sequence) gives CDR1 as GTSNPN and CDR2 as SVGIG. Between the V and J ends, shortened by 4 bases and 4 bases respectively, the junction contains 19 bases. The CDR3 has 15 amino acids, counting the end cysteine and phenylalanine. CDR3 DNA only is kept here, 45 bases in frame from base 1. TCRbeta CDR3 regions were amplified from genomic DNA by means of the immunoSEQ Assay, a bias-controlled multiplex PCR. Regarding the original processing steps: Within the assay, amplification of reference gene primers was used to estimate how many nucleated cells each sample contained. To quantify the absolute abundance of each unique TCRbeta CDR3 rearrangement, sequence reads were collapsed and filtered. For each sample, productive Simpson clonality was calculated by taking the square root of Simpson's diversity index across productive rearrangements. TCRdb obtained this table from immuneACCESS and retained in-frame rearrangements with V and J assigned. These tables miss some clones; where compared with another copy, unresolved V genes account for less than half of the shortfall, and the remainder is unexplained. Clone size and V and J calls were adopted from that table, with D and trimming inferred from the DNA. For this sample there are about 150,000 clones; 84% appear just once. The ten largest make up around 7.2% of the sample.

The V and J genes are TRBV30 and TRBJ1-1; no D gene call is confident. The specimen sequenced was peripheral blood. The source is a woman aged 50 to 60 in a cohort sampled during active or convalescent COVID-19. CDR3 reads: CAWTAPNLLGTEAFF. The sequenced DNA is TGTGCCTGGACCGCTCCCAACCTACTTGGCACTGAAGCTTTCTTT.